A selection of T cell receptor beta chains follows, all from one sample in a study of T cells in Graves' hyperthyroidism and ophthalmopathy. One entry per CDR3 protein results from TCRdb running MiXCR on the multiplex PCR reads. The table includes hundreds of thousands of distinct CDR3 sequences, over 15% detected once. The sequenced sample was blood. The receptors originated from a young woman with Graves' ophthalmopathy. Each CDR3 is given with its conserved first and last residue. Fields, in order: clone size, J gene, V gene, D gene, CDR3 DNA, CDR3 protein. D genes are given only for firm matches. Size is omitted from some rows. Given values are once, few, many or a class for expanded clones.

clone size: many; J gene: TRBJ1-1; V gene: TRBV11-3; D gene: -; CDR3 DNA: TGTGCCAGCAGCGCGGGAACGAACACTGAAGCTTTCTTT; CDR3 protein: CASSAGTNTEAFF
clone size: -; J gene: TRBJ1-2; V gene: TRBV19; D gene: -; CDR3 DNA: TGTGCCAGTAGCCCAACAGGTGGGGTTAACTATGGCTACACCTTC; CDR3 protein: CASSPTGGVNYGYTF
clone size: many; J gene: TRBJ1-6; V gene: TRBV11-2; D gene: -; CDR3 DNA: TGTGCCAGCAGCTGGGACGCGTCACCCCTCCACTTT; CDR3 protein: CASSWDASPLHF
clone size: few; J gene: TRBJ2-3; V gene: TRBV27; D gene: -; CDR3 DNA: -; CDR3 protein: CASSSGQGSYTDTQYF
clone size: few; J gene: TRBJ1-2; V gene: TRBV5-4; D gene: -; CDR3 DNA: TGTGCCAGCAGCTTGGTTGAGGACCCGCACTCCTACACCTTC; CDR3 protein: CASSLVEDPHSYTF
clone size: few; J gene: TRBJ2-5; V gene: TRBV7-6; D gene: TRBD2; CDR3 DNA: TGTGCCAGCAGCTTTCGGGCTAGCGGGGGATTCCAAGAGACCCAGTACTTC; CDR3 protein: CASSFRASGGFQETQYF
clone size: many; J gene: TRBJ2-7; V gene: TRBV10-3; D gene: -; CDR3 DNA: TGTGCCATCAGTGATTACAAGGGTAGCCACGAGCAGTACTTC; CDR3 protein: CAISDYKGSHEQYF
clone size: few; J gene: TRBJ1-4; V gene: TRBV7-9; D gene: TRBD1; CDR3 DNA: TGTGCCAGCAGCCTCCGGGACAGAAGTAATGAAAAACTGTTTTTT; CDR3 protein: CASSLRDRSNEKLFF
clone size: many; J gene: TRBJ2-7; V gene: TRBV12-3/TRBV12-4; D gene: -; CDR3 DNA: TGTGCCAGCAGTGACAGGAAATTCTACGAGCAGTACTTC; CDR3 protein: CASSDRKFYEQYF
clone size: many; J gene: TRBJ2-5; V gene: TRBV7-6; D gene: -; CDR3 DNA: TGTGCCAGCAGCTTAGCGCTGGGCGGGACACAAGAGACCCAGTACTTC; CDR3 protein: CASSLALGGTQETQYF
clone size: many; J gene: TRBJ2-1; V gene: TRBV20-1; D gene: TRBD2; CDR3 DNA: TGCAGTGCCCAGCGGGGGGCCGACAATGAGCAGTTCTTC; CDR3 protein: CSAQRGADNEQFF
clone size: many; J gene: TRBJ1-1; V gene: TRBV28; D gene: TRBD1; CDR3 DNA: TGTGCCAGCAGTATTTACTGGGACAGGGGAAACACTGAAGCTTTCTTT; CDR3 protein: CASSIYWDRGNTEAFF
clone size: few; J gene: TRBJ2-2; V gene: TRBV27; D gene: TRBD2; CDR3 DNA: TGTGCCAGCAAACCCCCCCGGAGCGGGGGGGGTATCCTCGGGGAGCTGTTTTTT; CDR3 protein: CASKPPRSGGGILGELFF
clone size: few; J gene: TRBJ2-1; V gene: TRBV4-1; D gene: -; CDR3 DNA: TGCGCCAGCGGATCGTCAGTTGGAAATGAGCAGTTCTTC; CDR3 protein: CASGSSVGNEQFF
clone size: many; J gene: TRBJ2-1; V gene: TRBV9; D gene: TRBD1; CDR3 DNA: TGTGCCAGCAGCGGACAGGGCGAAGGATACAATGAGCAGTTCTTC; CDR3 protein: CASSGQGEGYNEQFF
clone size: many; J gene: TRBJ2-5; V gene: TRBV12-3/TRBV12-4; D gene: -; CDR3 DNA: TGTGCCAGCAGTTTAAATGAGATCGGGAGCGGGCAAGAGACCCAGTACTTC; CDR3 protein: CASSLNEIGSGQETQYF
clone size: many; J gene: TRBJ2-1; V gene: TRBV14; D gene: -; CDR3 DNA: TGTGCCAGCAGCCAAGATGGCCTACCCTACAATGAGCAGTTCTTC; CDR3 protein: CASSQDGLPYNEQFF
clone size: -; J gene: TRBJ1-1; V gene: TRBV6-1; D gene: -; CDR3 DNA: TGTGCCAGCAGGACCTCCTGGCAAGACCCAATGAACACTGAAGCTTTCTTT; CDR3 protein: CASRTSWQDPMNTEAFF
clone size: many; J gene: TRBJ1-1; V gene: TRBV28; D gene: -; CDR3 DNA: TGTGCCAGCAGTTTATATTGGGGCACTGAAGCTTTCTTT; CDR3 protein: CASSLYWGTEAFF
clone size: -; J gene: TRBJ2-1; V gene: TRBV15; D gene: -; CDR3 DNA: TGTGCCACCAGCAGAGTCCGGGGGCGAGAGCAGTTCTTC; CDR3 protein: CATSRVRGREQFF
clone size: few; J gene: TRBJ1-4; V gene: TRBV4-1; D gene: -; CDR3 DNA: TGCGCCAGCAGCCCGCCTCCCACGACAGCCACTAATGAAAAACTGTTTTTT; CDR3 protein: CASSPPPTTATNEKLFF
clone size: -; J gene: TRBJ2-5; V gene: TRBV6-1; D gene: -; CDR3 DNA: TGTGCCGGCAGTCAAGCCCGGGGTGGAGAGACCCAGTACTTC; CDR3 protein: CAGSQARGGETQYF
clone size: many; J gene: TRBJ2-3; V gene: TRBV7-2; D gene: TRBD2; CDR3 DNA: TGTGCCAGCAGGGCACCCGGGACTAGCGGGGGAAGCACAGATACGCAGTATTTT; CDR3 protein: CASRAPGTSGGSTDTQYF
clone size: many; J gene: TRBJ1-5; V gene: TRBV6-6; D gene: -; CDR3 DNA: TGTGCCAGCAGTTACTTGGGGCACAATCAGCCCCAGCATTTT; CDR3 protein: CASSYLGHNQPQHF
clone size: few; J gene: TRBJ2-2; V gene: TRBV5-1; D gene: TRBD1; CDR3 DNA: TGCGCCAGCGGACAGGGGAAGAGCGGGGAGCTGTTTTTT; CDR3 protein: CASGQGKSGELFF
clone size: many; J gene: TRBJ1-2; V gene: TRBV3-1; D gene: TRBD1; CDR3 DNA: TGTGCCAGCAGCCATTTGGGGACAGACGGGAGCTATGGCTACACCTTC; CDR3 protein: CASSHLGTDGSYGYTF
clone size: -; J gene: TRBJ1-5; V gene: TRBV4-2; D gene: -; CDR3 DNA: TGTGCCAGCAGCCAAGATGCCACCGGCAATCAGCCCCAGCATTTT; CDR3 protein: CASSQDATGNQPQHF
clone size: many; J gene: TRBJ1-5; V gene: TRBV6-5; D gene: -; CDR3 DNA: TGTGCCAGCAGTTACCCAGGGGCCCAGCCCCAGCATTTT; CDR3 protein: CASSYPGAQPQHF
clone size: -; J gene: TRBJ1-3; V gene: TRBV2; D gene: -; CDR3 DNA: TGTGCCAGCAGTGAAGTAGCAGAAATCAGCTCTGGAAACACCATATATTTT; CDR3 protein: CASSEVAEISSGNTIYF
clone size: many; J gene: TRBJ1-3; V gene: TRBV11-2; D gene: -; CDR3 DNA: TGTGCCAGCAGCCGCCGGGAGCTCTCTGGAAACACCATATATTTT; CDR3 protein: CASSRRELSGNTIYF
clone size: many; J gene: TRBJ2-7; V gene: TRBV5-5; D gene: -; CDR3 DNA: TGTGCCAGCAGCTTGGAGAGGACCGAGCAGTACTTC; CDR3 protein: CASSLERTEQYF
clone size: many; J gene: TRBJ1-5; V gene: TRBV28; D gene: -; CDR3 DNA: TGTGCCAGCAGTTTACCCGGACCCTCAAGCAATCAGCCCCAGCATTTT; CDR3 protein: CASSLPGPSSNQPQHF
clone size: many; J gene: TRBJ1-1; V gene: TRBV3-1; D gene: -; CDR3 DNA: TGTGCCAGCAGTTTTCTGGAGACTGAAGCTTTCTTT; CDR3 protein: CASSFLETEAFF
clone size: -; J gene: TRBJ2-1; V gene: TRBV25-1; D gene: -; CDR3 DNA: TGTGCCAGCAGTAAGGACGGTGTCCAGCAGTTCTTC; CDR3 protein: CASSKDGVQQFF
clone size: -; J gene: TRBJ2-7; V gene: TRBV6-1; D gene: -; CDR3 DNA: TGTGCCAGCAGTTCCCCTTACCAGATCTCCTACGAGCAGTACTTC; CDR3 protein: CASSSPYQISYEQYF
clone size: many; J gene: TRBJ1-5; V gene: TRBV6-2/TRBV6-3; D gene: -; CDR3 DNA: TGTGCCAGCAGCCTATTTCTTCGGGACGGTCGCAATCAGCCCCAGCATTTT; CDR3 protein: CASSLFLRDGRNQPQHF
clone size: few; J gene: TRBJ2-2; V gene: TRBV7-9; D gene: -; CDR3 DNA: TGTGCCAGCAGCCCAACAGTATTCAACACCGGGGAGCTGTTTTTT; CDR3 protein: CASSPTVFNTGELFF
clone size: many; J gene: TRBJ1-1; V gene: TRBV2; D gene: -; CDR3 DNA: TGTGCCAGCAGTGTCGTCGTCGGCCCGAACACTGAAGCTTTCTTT; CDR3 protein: CASSVVVGPNTEAFF
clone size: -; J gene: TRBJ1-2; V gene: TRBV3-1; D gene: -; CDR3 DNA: TGTGCCAGCAGCCAAGTAGCGGGGGGCTACACCTTC; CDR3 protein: CASSQVAGGYTF
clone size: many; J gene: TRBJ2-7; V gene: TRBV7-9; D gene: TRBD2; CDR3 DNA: TGTGCCAGCAGCGCCGAGCTAGCGGACTATTACGAGCAGTACTTC; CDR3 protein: CASSAELADYYEQYF
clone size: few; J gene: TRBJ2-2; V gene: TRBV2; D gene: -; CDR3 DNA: TGTGCCAGCAGTTTCAAGAACACCGGGGAGCTGTTTTTT; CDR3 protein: CASSFKNTGELFF
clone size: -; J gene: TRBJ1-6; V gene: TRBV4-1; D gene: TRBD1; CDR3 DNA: TGCGCCAGCAGCCATCGGGACAGGGGGCTTAATTCACCCCTCCACTTT; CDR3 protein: CASSHRDRGLNSPLHF
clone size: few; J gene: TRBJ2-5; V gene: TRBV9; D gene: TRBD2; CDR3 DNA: TGTGCCAGCAGCGTAGAGGGTAGCGGGATCGGAGAGACCCAGTACTTC; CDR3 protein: CASSVEGSGIGETQYF
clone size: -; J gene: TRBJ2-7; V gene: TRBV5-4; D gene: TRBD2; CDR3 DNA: TGTGCCAGCAGCTTAGGCGGGAGGGCCTCCTACGAGCAGTACTTC; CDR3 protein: CASSLGGRASYEQYF
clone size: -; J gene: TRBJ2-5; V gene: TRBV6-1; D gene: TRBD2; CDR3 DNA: TGTGCCAGCAGTGAACTAGCGGGAGGGCCCGAGACCCAGTACTTC; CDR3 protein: CASSELAGGPETQYF
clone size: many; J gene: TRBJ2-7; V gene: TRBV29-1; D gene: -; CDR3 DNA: TGCAGCGTTATAAAAGGGGATGGCGAGCAGTACTTC; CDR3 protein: CSVIKGDGEQYF
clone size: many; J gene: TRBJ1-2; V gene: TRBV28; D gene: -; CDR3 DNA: TGTGCCAGCAGTTCGGGACCCCCCGGGGGCTACACCTTC; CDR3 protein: CASSSGPPGGYTF
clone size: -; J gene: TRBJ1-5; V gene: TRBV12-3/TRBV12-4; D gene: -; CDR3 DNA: TGTGCCAGCAGTTTAATGGTGCAGGATCAGCCCCAGCATTTT; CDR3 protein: CASSLMVQDQPQHF
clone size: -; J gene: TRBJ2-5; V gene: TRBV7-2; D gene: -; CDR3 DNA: TGTGCCAGCAGCTTAAATCTCGGAATCCAAGAGACCCAGTACTTC; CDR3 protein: CASSLNLGIQETQYF
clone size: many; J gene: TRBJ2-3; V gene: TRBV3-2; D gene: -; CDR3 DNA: TGTGCCAGCAGCCAAGAAGAGCAGGGGGCATCGGATACGCAGTATTTT; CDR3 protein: CASSQEEQGASDTQYF
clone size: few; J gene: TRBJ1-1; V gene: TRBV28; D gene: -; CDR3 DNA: TGTGCCGCAGAACGACAGGAGAACACTGAAGCTTTCTTT; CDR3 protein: CAAERQENTEAFF
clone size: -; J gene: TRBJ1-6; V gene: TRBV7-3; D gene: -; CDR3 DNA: TGTGCCAGCAGCTGGGACTCCCGGGAGAATTCACCCCTCCACTTT; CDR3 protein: CASSWDSRENSPLHF
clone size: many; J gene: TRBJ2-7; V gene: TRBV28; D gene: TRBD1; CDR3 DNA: TGTGCCAGCAGAGGACCGGGACAGGGGGTAGGAAACGAGCAGTACTTC; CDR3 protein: CASRGPGQGVGNEQYF
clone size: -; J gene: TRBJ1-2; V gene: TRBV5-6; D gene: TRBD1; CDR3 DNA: TGTGCCAGCAGCTTGGAGGACAGGGGGCATGGTGGCTACACCTTC; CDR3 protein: CASSLEDRGHGGYTF
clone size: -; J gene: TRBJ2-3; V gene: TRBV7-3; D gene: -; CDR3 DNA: TGTGCCAGCAGCCCCCAAGGGGCGGCGGATACGCAGTATTTT; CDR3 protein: CASSPQGAADTQYF
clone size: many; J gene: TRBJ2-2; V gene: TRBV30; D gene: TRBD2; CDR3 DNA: TGTGCCTGGGGTTTTACTAGCGGGAGCCGGGAGCTGTTTTTT; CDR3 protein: CAWGFTSGSRELFF